The clone carrying this T cell receptor beta chain turned up a few times. At one end the junction does not follow the germline gene, possibly because of a read error. The sample belongs to a study of human T cells and chemical hapten exposure. The overall study: 0.01% DPC was applied to the upper back in patch tests, which were read at 6 days. The patients, most of them female, presented with alopecia areata, totalis or universalis. TCR yield per sample varied, mainly due to pooled library volumes.

Stated time point: patch test 3, about 24 weeks after DPC sensitization. Treatment defined: therapeutic diphenylcyclopropenone sensitization with weekly scalp DPC. Unique molecular identifiers were linked by the library to individual cDNA molecules. Via MiXCR, TCRdb re-called the RACE reads, giving one row per CDR3 protein. The sample carries approximately 88,000 distinct CDR3 sequences, 10% to 15% recorded once. Germline V gives CDR1 WSHSY, CDR2 SAAADI. This CDR3 has 10 residues. This specimen was whole blood, taken in connection with sensitization to the hapten diphenylcyclopropenone (DPC). The receptor comes from a woman aged 50 to 65 with alopecia areata. Some clones in this sample may be carry-over from other donors' samples. The chain joins TRBV10-2 to TRBJ2-5; D perhaps matches TRBD2 (6 bases). The CDR3 loop reads CASGTARRSF. The CDR3 bases are TGCGCCAGTGGGACTGCACGGCGCTCTTTC.